This T cell receptor beta chain emerged from a study of cytomegalovirus exposure and HLA in healthy donors. Broader study findings: A few chains tied to CMV proved CMV antigen-specific in vitro. The records held CMV serostatus as the only immune exposure information. Per published accounts, TCR beta sequences correctly predicted the HLA-A and HLA-B alleles of most subjects.

With respect to this clone: Its specificity is not known.

CDR1 is WSHSY, CDR2 SAAADI, per germline. The length of the CDR3 is 14 residues. The J segment lost 4 bases and the V segment lost 4 bases, leaving 2 bases of the junction unmatched. PCR amplification relied on 60 Vbeta primers (plus 13 Jbeta primers). Method: immunoSEQ multiplex PCR; TCRdb's copy keeps in-frame clones and lacks some. Among about 170,000 clones listed, over 65% were seen once. This sequence was found in a female donor in good health and CMV-seronegative. This chain uses TRBV10-2 with TRBJ2-2; 8 bases map to TRBD2. The sequenced material came from PBMCs. The CDR3 loop is CASSATSGTGELFF. The DNA for the CDR3 is TGCGCCAGCAGTGCTACTAGCGGCACCGGGGAGCTGTTTTTT.